This TCR beta chain stems from a study of blood T cell repertoires in COVID-19 (dated by TCRdb to 2018 to 2020). Background for the entire study: The collaborator samples originated in the United States, Italy and Spain and spanned the acute and convalescent phases of COVID-19. Where available, HLA class I and class II types were taken from metadata supplied by the sample provider and were not determined by assay-based typing. Sample metadata almost always included a de-identified subject ID, COVID-19 status, age in years and sex. Deeply sampled blood TCRbeta repertoires from subjects exposed to, actively infected with, or recovered from COVID-19 were included in the dataset. The prospective study material was composed of cDNA or gDNA derived from T cells, B-cell-depleted T cells, or PBMCs. The repertoires were made available in a free public database intended to serve as a resource for research on the immune response to SARS-CoV-2. The samples were drawn from two sources: the first 160 participants of the ongoing ImmuneRACE study, and 1,000 to 1,500 subjects contributed by 6 global collaborators.

From the cysteine up to the phenylalanine, the CDR3 has a length of 16 residues. Just the 48-base CDR3 DNA is kept, in frame starting at base 1. Trimming removed 1 base from V and 9 bases from J; the gene matches leave 7 bases unexplained. CDR1 and CDR2 are drawn from the germline V gene (reference sequence): LNHDA, SQIVND. TCRbeta CDR3 regions were amplified from genomic DNA using the immunoSEQ Assay, a bias-controlled multiplex PCR. The authors' pipeline ran thus. Within the assay, amplification of reference gene primers was used to estimate how many nucleated cells each sample contained. To quantify the absolute abundance of each unique TCRbeta CDR3 rearrangement, sequence reads were collapsed and filtered. For each sample, productive Simpson clonality was calculated by taking the square root of Simpson's diversity index across productive rearrangements. The table was pulled from immuneACCESS by TCRdb, which kept in-frame rearrangements only. Such tables lose some clones; where checked, under half of the loss comes from unresolved V genes, and the rest has no known cause. V and J calls and clone size follow that table, whereas D and trimming were derived from the DNA. The sample has just over 60,000 clones on record, 65% to 80% of them singletons. Over 15% of the sample lies in the top ten.

The full study reports these points: Clinical and demographic metadata were provided uncurated, with the amount varying by source and participant.

The collaborating institutions used their own protocols to collect whole blood in K2EDTA tubes. Collaborator samples were shipped for TCRbeta analysis as frozen whole blood, isolated PBMCs, or DNA extracted from either sample type. On this clone itself: Its target antigen remains unknown. No base quality information exists; no much larger clone differs at one position.

The chain is assembled from TRBV19 and TRBJ2-1; 12 central nucleotides agree with TRBD1. The receptor comes from a man aged 55 to 70 with acute or convalescent COVID-19. The specimen sequenced was peripheral blood. The DNA sequence reads TGTGCCAGTAGTATAGTTGGGACAGGGGGCCGCGGTGAGCAGTTCTTC. Its coded protein is CASSIVGTGGRGEQFF.